Shown below are 12 T cell receptor beta chains from a single sample sequenced in a study of blood T cell repertoires in COVID-19. Assay: immunoSEQ multiplex PCR; the TCRdb copy retains only in-frame clones and omits some. The sample holds 400,000 or so clones, about 88% seen once. Sequences were obtained from peripheral blood. The receptor set was obtained from a woman aged 40 to 50 with COVID-19, enrolled during active disease.

V and J are TRBV27 and TRBJ2-7, with D perhaps matching TRBD2 (7 bases). This CDR3 spans 15 amino acids. Trimming cost V 1 base and J 5 bases, with 15 bases left between them. Per the germline V gene, CDR1 is MNHEY and CDR2 is SMNVEV (reference sequence). CDR3 protein: CASSLWGGRIDEQYF. The CDR3 nucleotides are TGTGCCAGCAGTTTATGGGGGGGGCGCATCGACGAGCAGTACTTC.

This clone was detected only a few times. The gene calls are TRBV6-5 and TRBJ2-7; no definite D call. V gave up 5 bases and J gave up 7 bases, with 18 bases separating them. The length of the CDR3 is 14 residues. Germline CDR1 MNHEY, CDR2 SVGAGI. This CDR3 reads CASSTSVKALEQYF. Here the CDR3 DNA reads TGTGCCAGCAGTACTTCCGTCAAAGCATTGGAGCAGTACTTC.

V usage is TRBV18 and J usage is TRBJ1-3; D unclear. Germline CDR1 KGHSH, CDR2 LQKENI. V gave up 2 bases and J gave up 0 bases, with 11 bases separating them. This CDR3 spans 16 amino acids. CDR3 in amino acids: CASSPSNSLSGNTIYF. In DNA form, the CDR3 reads TGTGCCAGCTCACCAAGTAACAGCCTCTCTGGAAACACCATATATTTT. Looking up the rest from reference TRBV18 and TRBJ1-3 gives the full variable domain: NAGVMQNPRHLVRRRGQEARLRCSPMKGHSHVYWYRQLPEEGLKFMVYLQKENIIDESGMPKERFSAEFPKEGPSILRIQQVVRGDSAAYFCASSPSNSLSGNTIYFGEGSWLTVV.

The chain links TRBV5-4 to TRBJ1-6; 11 nucleotides agree with TRBD1. V was clipped by 4 bases and J by 9 bases; unmatched bases: 3. The CDR3 extends over 14 amino acids. From germline, CDR1 is SGHNT and CDR2 YYREEE (reference sequence). The CDR3 DNA reads as TGTGCCAGCAGCCCGGGGACAGGGGGTTCACCCCTCCACTTT. Its protein product is CASSPGTGGSPLHF.

V usage is TRBV5-1 and J usage is TRBJ2-1; 10 bases map to TRBD2. CDR3 size: 16 residues. CDR1 and CDR2 from the germline V gene are SGHRS and YFSETQ. V lost 4 bases, J lost 3 bases, and 7 bases stayed unmatched. Written as DNA, the CDR3 is TGCGCCAGCAGCCCTCAGACTAGCGGGTTCTACAATGAGCAGTTCTTC. Its protein product is CASSPQTSGFYNEQFF. Supplemented by reference TRBV5-1 and TRBJ2-1, the full variable domain reads KAGVTQTPRYLIKTRGQQVTLSCSPISGHRSVSWYQQTPGQGLQFLFEYFSETQRNKGNFPGRFSGRQFSNSRSEMNVSTLELGDSALYLCASSPQTSGFYNEQFFGPGTRLTVL.

The chain uses TRBV29-1 and TRBJ2-7, with 13 bases lining up with TRBD2. The CDR3 is 13 amino acids. J lost 6 bases, V lost 7 bases, and 6 bases had no gene match. Germline V CDR1 and CDR2: SQVTM, ANQGSEA. The chain's CDR3 is CSADTSGRGEQYF. CDR3 sequence (DNA): TGCAGCGCCGACACTAGCGGGAGGGGCGAGCAGTACTTC.

J is TRBJ1-2 and V is TRBV18, with D perhaps TRBD1 (6 bases). The ends were cut back, 3 bases at V and 8 bases at J, with 22 bases in the middle. The CDR3 covers 16 residues. Germline V CDR1 and CDR2: KGHSH, LQKENI. The DNA of the CDR3 is TGTGCCAGCTCACCCCCCGACAGGTTTTCAACTTACGGCTACACCTTC. Translated, it gives CASSPPDRFSTYGYTF. Complete variable domain (other parts from reference TRBV18 and TRBJ1-2): NAGVMQNPRHLVRRRGQEARLRCSPMKGHSHVYWYRQLPEEGLKFMVYLQKENIIDESGMPKERFSAEFPKEGPSILRIQQVVRGDSAAYFCASSPPDRFSTYGYTFGSGTRLTVV.

The J gene is TRBJ1-1, the V gene TRBV15; 9 bases line up with TRBD1. Germline assignment: CDR1 LNHNV and CDR2 YYDKDF (reference sequence). V was pared by 0 bases and J by 9 bases, with 2 bases of the junction left unmatched. The CDR3 is made up of 13 amino acids. DNA for the CDR3: TGTGCCACCAGCAGAGACGGGACAGGGAAAGCTTTCTTT. Amino acids: CATSRDGTGKAFF. The whole variable domain, remainder taken from reference TRBV15 and TRBJ1-1, is DAMVIQNPRYQVTQFGKPVTLSCSQTLNHNVMYWYQQKSSQAPKLLFHYYDKDFNNEADTPDNFQSRRPNTSFCFLDIRSPGLGDTAMYLCATSRDGTGKAFFGQGTRLTVV.

As regards this clone: One junction end disagrees with the germline gene, perhaps due to a read error. This rearrangement joins TRBV13 to TRBJ2-7; TRBD2 aligns across 9 bases. The CDR3 consists of 14 residues. In germline, CDR1 is PRHDT, CDR2 FYEKMQ (reference sequence). CDR3 sequence reads: CASRLAGARYEQYF. CDR3 coding DNA: TGTGCCAGCAGATTAGCGGGAGCGAGATACGAGCAGTACTTC.

The rearrangement joins TRBV28 to TRBJ2-3; maybe TRBD1 (6 bases). Germline CDR1 reads MDHEN; CDR2 reads SYDVKM. CDR3 size: 12 residues. V dropped 6 bases and J dropped 4 bases, with 8 bases sitting between them. The CDR3 DNA reads TGTGCCAGCAGAGGGGGTTCAGATACGCAGTATTTT. Amino acids: CASRGGSDTQYF.

J is TRBJ2-1 and V is TRBV11-1, with D possibly TRBD1 on 6 matching bases. The CDR3 has 15 amino acids. From germline, CDR1 is SGHAT and CDR2 FQDESV (reference sequence). Trimming took 4 bases from V and 6 from J, leaving 16 bases between them. The CDR3 bases are TGTGCCAGCAGCTCCGGGACAAGGGAAATCAATGAGCAGTTCTTC. Protein sequence: CASSSGTREINEQFF.

This clone appeared once. J is TRBJ2-3 and V is TRBV9; D not certain. Trimming shortened V by 0 bases and J by 6 bases, and 11 bases separated the two germline ends. CDR1 SGDLS and CDR2 YYNGEE come from the germline V gene. This CDR3 has 14 amino acids. CDR3: CASSVAVARDTQYF. The CDR3 bases are TGTGCCAGCAGCGTAGCTGTCGCGAGGGATACGCAGTATTTT.